The 7 T cell receptor beta chains below come from one sample, sequenced in a study of tissue T cells after allogeneic stem cell transplantation. TCRdb keeps only in-frame clones here, not all; method: immunoSEQ multiplex PCR. Here the sample spans some 11,000 clones, roughly 70% being singletons. Specimen: tissue from the right colon, collected at autopsy. Receptors originate from a woman aged 18-49 years with breast cancer.

To note about this clone: Other DNA sequences within the sample encode an identical CDR3. The chain has TRBV7-2 and TRBJ2-7; 7 bases match TRBD2. V dropped 0 bases and J dropped 7; count of bases not matched to a gene: 6. This CDR3 region has 14 residues. Germline V gene data show CDR1 as SGHTA and CDR2 as FQGNSA. The CDR3 sequence: CASSLAGGPTEQYF. The CDR3 DNA reads TGTGCCAGCAGCTTAGCGGGAGGGCCAACGGAGCAGTACTTC.

V usage is TRBV19 and J usage is TRBJ1-3; 7 bases match TRBD1. The CDR3 totals 15 residues. Losses at the gene ends were 4 bases for V and 1 base for J; bases not matched to a gene: 4. From germline, CDR1 is LNHDA and CDR2 SQIVND (reference sequence). The CDR3 DNA sequence: TGTGCCAGTAGTAACCGGGACAGATCTGGAAACACCATATATTTT. Translation: CASSNRDRSGNTIYF.

This chain connects TRBV5-1 to TRBJ1-3, with unresolved D. Trimming pared 4 bases from V and 0 bases from J, leaving 8 bases between. Germline CDR1 is SGHRS and CDR2 is YFSETQ. This CDR3 has 14 amino acids. The CDR3: CASSPGGSGNTIYF. The DNA of the CDR3 is TGCGCCAGCAGCCCCGGCGGCTCTGGAAACACCATATATTTT. The full variable domain, its missing parts supplied by reference TRBV5-1 and TRBJ1-3, is KAGVTQTPRYLIKTRGQQVTLSCSPISGHRSVSWYQQTPGQGLQFLFEYFSETQRNKGNFPGRFSGRQFSNSRSEMNVSTLELGDSALYLCASSPGGSGNTIYFGEGSWLTVV.

This chain links TRBV6-6 with TRBJ1-4; TRBD1 matches 7 bases. CDR1 is MNHNY and CDR2 is SVGAGI in the germline V gene (reference sequence). The CDR3 covers 14 residues. V lost 4 bases to trimming and J lost 5 bases; unmatched junction nucleotides: 4. CDR3 loop: CASSFVGQNEKLFF. The CDR3 DNA follows: TGTGCCAGCAGTTTCGTGGGACAGAATGAAAAACTGTTTTTT.

V and J are TRBV6-6 and TRBJ2-3; D gene ambiguous. The V end was cut by 6 bases, the J end by 2 bases, with 12 bases between. The germline CDR1 and CDR2 sequences are MNHNY and SVGAGI (reference sequence). This CDR3 contains 14 residues. As DNA, the CDR3 is TGTGCCAGCAGAAAGGACCTTATCACAGATACGCAGTATTTT. This encodes CASRKDLITDTQYF.

The rearrangement uses TRBV7-2 and TRBJ1-2; D not certain. Per the germline V gene, CDR1 is SGHTA and CDR2 is FQGNSA. This CDR3 contains 13 residues. Trimming took 6 bases from V and 8 from J, leaving 16 bases between them. The CDR3 is CASRPDWADGYTF. The CDR3 nucleotides are TGTGCCAGCAGACCAGACTGGGCCGACGGCTACACCTTC. Based on the CDR3 plus reference TRBV7-2 and TRBJ1-2, the full variable domain is GAGVSQSPSNKVTEKGKDVELRCDPISGHTALYWYRQSLGQGLEFLIYFQGNSAPDKSGLPSDRFSAERTGGSVSTLTIQRTQQEDSAVYLCASRPDWADGYTFGSGTRLTVV.

The V and J genes are TRBV14 and TRBJ1-4, with unresolved D. Trimming removed 1 base from V and 8 bases from J, with 17 bases in between. The germline CDR1 and CDR2 sequences are SGHDN and FVKESK. The CDR3 runs to 16 residues. This CDR3 is CASSQVWTQAGEKLFF. CDR3 coding DNA: TGTGCCAGCAGCCAAGTTTGGACCCAGGCTGGAGAAAAACTGTTTTTT.